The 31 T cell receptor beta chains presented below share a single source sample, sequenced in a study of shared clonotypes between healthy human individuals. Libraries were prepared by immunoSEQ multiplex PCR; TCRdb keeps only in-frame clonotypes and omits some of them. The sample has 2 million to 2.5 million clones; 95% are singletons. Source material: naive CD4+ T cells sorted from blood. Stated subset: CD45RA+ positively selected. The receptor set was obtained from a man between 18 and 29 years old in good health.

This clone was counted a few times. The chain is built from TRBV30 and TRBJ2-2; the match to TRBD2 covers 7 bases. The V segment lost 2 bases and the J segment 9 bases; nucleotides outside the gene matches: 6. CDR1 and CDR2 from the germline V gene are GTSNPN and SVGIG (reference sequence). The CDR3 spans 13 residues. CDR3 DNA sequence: TGTGCCTGGAGTCTCCCCAGCGGGAGGGAGCTGTTTTTT. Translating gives CAWSLPSGRELFF.

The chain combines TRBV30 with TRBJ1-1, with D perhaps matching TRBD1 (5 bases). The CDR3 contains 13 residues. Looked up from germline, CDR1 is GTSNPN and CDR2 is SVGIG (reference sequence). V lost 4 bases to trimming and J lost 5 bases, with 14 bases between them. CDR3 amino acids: CAWTRQSGTEAFF. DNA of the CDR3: TGTGCCTGGACCCGACAGTCAGGTACTGAAGCTTTCTTT.

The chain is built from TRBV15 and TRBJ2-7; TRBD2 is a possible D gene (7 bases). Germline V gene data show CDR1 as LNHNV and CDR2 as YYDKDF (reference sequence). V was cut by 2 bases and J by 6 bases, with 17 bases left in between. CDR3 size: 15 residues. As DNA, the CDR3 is TGTGCCACCAGCAGAAGGGGAGGGGGTGGCGGCGAGCAGTACTTC. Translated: CATSRRGGGGGEQYF.

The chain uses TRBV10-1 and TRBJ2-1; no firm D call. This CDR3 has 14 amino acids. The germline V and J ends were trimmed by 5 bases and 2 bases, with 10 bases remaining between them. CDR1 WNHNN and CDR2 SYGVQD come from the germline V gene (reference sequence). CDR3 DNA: TGCGCCAGCAGTACTAAGGCCCCCTACAATGAGCAGTTCTTC. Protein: CASSTKAPYNEQFF.

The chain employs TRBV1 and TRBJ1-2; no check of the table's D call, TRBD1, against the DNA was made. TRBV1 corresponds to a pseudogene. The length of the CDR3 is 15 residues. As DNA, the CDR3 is TGCACCAGCAACACCGTTGGACAGGGTGAGTGTGGCTACACCTTC. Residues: CTSNTVGQGECGYTF.

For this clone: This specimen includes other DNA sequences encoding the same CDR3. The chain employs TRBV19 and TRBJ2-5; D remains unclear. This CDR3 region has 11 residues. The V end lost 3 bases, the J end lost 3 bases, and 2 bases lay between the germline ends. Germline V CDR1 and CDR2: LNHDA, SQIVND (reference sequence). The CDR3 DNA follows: TGTGCCAGTAGTATTAAAGAGACCCAGTACTTC. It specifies CASSIKETQYF.

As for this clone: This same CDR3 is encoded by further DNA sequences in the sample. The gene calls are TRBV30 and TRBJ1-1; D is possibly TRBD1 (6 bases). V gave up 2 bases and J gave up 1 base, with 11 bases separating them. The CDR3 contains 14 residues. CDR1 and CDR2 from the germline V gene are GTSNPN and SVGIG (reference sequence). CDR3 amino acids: CAWSPQGGNTEAFF. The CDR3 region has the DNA TGTGCCTGGAGTCCACAGGGTGGGAACACTGAAGCTTTCTTT.

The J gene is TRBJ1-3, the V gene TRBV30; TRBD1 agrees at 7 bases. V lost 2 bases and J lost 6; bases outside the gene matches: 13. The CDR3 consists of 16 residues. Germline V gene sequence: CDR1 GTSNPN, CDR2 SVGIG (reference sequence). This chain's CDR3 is CAWSIPRGGGVNTIYF. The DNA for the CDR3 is TGTGCCTGGAGTATCCCTAGAGGGGGCGGCGTAAACACCATATATTTT.

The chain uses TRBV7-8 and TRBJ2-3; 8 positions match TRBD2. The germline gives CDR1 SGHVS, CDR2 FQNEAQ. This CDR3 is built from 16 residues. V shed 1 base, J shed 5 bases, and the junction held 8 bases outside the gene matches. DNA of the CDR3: TGTGCCAGCAGCTTAGAAGGTAGCGGGGTCTTAGATACGCAGTATTTT. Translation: CASSLEGSGVLDTQYF.

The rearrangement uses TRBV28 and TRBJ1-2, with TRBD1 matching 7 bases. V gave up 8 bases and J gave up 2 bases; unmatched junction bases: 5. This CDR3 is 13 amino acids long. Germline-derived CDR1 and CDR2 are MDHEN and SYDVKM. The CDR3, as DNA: TGTGCCAGCGCCCCGGACAGGAACTATGGCTACACCTTC. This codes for CASAPDRNYGYTF.

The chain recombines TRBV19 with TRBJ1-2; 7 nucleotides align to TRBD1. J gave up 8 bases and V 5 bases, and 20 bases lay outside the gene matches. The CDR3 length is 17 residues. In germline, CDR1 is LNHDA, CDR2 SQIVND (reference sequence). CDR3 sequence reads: CASSWDPDRPNKDGYTF. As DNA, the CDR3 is TGTGCCAGTAGTTGGGACCCGGACAGGCCTAACAAGGACGGCTACACCTTC.

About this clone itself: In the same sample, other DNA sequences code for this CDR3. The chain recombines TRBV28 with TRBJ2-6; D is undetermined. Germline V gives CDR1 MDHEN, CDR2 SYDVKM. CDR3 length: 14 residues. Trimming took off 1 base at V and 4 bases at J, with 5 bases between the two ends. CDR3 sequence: CASSLLPGANVLTF. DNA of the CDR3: TGTGCCAGCAGTTTATTGCCCGGGGCCAACGTCCTGACTTTC.

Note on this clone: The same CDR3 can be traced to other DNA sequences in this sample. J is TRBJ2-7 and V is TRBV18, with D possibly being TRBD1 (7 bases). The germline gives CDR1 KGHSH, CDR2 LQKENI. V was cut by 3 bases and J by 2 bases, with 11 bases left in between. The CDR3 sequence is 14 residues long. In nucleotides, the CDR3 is TGTGCCAGCTCACCGGGCAGGGGGGCCTACGAGCAGTACTTC. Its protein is CASSPGRGAYEQYF.

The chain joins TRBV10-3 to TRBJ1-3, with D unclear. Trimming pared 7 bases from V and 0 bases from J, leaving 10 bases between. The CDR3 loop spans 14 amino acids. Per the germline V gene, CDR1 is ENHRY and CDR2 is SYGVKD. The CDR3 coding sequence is TGTGCCATCAAGGCCACGAGCTCTGGAAACACCATATATTTT. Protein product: CAIKATSSGNTIYF.

CDR3: CASSLQGFPTNEKLFF. The CDR3 bases are TGTGCCAGCAGCTTACAAGGCTTTCCAACTAATGAAAAACTGTTTTTT. This chain connects TRBV7-9 to TRBJ1-4, with D unclear. V lost 2 bases and J lost 0, with 10 bases in between. The CDR3 runs to 16 residues. Per germline, CDR1 SEHNR and CDR2 FQNEAQ (reference sequence).

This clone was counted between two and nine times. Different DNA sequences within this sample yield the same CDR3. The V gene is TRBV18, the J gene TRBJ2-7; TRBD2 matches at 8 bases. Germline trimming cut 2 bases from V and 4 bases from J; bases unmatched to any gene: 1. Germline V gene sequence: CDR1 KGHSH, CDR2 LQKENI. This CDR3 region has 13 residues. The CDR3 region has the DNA TGTGCCAGCTCACCAGCTAGCGGGTACGAGCAGTACTTC. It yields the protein CASSPASGYEQYF.

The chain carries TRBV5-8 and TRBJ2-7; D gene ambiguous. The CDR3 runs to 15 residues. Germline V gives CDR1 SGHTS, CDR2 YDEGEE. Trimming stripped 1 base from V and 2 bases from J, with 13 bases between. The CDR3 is CASSLFLRATYEQYF. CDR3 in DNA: TGTGCCAGCAGCTTGTTTCTCCGGGCCACCTACGAGCAGTACTTC.

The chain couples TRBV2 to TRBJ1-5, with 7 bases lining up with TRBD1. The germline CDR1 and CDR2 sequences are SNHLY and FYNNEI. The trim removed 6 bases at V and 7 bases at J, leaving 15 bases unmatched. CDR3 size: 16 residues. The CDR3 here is CASRELRTGFYQPQHF. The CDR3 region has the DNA TGTGCCAGCAGAGAACTGAGGACAGGATTTTACCAGCCCCAGCATTTT.

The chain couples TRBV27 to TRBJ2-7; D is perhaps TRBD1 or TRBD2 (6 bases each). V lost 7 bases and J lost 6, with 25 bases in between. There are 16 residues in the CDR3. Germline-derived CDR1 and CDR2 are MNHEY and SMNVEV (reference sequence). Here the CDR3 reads CASNPDRPTRGVEQYF. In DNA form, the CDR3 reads TGTGCCAGCAATCCCGACAGACCGACGAGGGGGGTCGAGCAGTACTTC.

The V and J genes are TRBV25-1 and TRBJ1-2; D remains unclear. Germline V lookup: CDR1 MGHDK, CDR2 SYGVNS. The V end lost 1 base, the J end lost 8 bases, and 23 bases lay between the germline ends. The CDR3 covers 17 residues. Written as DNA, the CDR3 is TGTGCCAGCAGTGAATTAGGTGCGGACTCAGGACGGAAGGGCTACACCTTC. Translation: CASSELGADSGRKGYTF.

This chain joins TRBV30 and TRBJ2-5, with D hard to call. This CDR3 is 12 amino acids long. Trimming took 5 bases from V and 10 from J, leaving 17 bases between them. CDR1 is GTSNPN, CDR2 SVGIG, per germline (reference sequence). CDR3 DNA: TGTGCCTGGGGAAGACCTAACCCGGGCCAGTACTTC. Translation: CAWGRPNPGQYF.

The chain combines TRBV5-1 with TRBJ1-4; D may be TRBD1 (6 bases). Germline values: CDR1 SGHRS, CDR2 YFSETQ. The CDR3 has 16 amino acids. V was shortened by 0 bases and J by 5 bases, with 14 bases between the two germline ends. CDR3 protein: CASSLVLGQTNEKLFF. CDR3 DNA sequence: TGCGCCAGCAGCTTGGTCCTTGGACAGACAAATGAAAAACTGTTTTTT. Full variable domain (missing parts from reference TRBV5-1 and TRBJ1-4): KAGVTQTPRYLIKTRGQQVTLSCSPISGHRSVSWYQQTPGQGLQFLFEYFSETQRNKGNFPGRFSGRQFSNSRSEMNVSTLELGDSALYLCASSLVLGQTNEKLFFGSGTQLSVL.

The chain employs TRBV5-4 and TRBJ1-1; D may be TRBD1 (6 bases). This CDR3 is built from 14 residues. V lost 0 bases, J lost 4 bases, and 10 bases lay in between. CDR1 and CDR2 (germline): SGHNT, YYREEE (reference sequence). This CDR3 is CASSLVGGLTEAFF. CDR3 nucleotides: TGTGCCAGCAGCTTGGTTGGGGGGCTCACTGAAGCTTTCTTT.

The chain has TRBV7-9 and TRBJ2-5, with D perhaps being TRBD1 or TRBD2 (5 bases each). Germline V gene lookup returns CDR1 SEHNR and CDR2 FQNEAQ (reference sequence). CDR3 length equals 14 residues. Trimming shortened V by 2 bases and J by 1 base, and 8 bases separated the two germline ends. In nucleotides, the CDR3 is TGTGCCAGCAGCTTAATGGGACCCCAAGAGACCCAGTACTTC. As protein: CASSLMGPQETQYF.

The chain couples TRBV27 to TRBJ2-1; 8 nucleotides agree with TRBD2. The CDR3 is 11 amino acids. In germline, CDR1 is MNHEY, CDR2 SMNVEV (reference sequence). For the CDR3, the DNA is TGTGTCGCCCAGCGGGGGTTTTTGCAGTTCTTC. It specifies CVAQRGFLQFF.

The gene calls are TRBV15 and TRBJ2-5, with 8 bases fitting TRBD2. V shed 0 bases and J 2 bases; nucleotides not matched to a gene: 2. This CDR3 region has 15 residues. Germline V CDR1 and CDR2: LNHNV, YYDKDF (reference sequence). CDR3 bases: TGTGCCACCAGCAGAGAAAAGCGGGGGCAAGAGACCCAGTACTTC. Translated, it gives CATSREKRGQETQYF.

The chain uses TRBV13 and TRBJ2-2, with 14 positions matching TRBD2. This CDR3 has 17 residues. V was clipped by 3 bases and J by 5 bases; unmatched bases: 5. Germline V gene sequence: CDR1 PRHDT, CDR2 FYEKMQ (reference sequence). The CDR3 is CASSFPGLAGVTGELFF. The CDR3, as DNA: TGTGCCAGCAGCTTCCCGGGACTAGCGGGAGTTACCGGGGAGCTGTTTTTT.

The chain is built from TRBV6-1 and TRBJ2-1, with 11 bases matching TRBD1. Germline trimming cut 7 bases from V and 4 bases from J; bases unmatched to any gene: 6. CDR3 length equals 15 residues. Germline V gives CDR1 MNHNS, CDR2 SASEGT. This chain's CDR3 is CASNPDRGQYNEQFF. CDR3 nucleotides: TGTGCCAGCAACCCGGACAGGGGGCAATACAATGAGCAGTTCTTC.

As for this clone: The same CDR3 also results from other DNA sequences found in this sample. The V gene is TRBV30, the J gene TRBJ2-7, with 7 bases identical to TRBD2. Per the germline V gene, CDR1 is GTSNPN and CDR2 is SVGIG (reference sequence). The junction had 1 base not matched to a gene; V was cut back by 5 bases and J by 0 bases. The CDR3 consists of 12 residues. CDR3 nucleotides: TGTGCCTGGTCTAGCGGCTCCTACGAGCAGTACTTC. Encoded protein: CAWSSGSYEQYF.

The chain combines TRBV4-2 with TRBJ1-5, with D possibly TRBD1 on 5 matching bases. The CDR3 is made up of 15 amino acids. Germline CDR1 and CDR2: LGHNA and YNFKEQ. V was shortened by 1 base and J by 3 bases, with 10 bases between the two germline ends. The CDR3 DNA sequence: TGTGCCAGCAGCCAAGTGGGGGGAGACAATCAGCCCCAGCATTTT. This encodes CASSQVGGDNQPQHF.

The CDR3 DNA reads TGTGCCAGCAGCCTCAGGGGGCTGGAGCAGCCCCAGCATTTT. This sequence encodes CASSLRGLEQPQHF. The chain couples TRBV5-6 to TRBJ1-5, with 8 bases fitting TRBD1. The CDR3 sequence is 14 residues long. Unmatched junction bases numbered 7, after V lost 4 bases and J lost 7 bases. Germline CDR1 reads SGHDT; CDR2 reads YYEEEE. Full variable domain (rest looked up from reference TRBV5-6 and TRBJ1-5): DAGVTQSPTHLIKTRGQQVTLRCSPKSGHDTVSWYQQALGQGPQFIFQYYEEEERQRGNFPDRFSGHQFPNYSSELNVNALLLGDSALYLCASSLRGLEQPQHFGDGTRLSIL.